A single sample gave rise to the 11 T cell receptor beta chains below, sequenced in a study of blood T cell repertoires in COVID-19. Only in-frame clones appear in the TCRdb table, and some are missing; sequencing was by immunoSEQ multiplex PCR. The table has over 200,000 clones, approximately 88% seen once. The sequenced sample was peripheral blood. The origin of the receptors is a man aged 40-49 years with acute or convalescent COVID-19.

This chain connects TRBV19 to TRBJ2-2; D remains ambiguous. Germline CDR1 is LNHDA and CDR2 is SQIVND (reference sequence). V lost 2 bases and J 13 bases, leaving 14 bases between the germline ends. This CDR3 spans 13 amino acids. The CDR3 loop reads CASSITQTGWLFF. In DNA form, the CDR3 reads TGTGCCAGTAGTATAACCCAAACCGGTTGGCTGTTTTTT.

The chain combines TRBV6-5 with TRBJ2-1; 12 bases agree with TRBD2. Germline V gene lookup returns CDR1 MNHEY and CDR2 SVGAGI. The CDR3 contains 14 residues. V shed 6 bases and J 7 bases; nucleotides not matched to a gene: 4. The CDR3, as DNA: TGTGCCAGCAGGCTAGCGGGAGGGTGGAATGAGCAGTTCTTC. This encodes CASRLAGGWNEQFF.

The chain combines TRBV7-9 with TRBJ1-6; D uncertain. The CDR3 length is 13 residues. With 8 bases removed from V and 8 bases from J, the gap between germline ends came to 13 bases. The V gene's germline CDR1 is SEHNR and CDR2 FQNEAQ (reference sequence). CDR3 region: CASGRDGDSPLHF. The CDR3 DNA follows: TGTGCCAGCGGGCGCGACGGTGATTCACCCCTCCACTTT. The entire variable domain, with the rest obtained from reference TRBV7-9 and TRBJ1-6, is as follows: DTGVSQNPRHKITKRGQNVTFRCDPISEHNRLYWYRQTLGQGPEFLTYFQNEAQLEKSRLLSDRFSAERPKGSFSTLEIQRTEQGDSAMYLCASGRDGDSPLHFGNGTRLTVT.

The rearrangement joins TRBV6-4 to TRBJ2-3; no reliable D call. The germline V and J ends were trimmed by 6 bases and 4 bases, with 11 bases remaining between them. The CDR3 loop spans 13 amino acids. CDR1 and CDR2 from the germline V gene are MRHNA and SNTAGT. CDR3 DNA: TGTGCCAGCAGCTTGGAAGAGGCAGATACGCAGTATTTT. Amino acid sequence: CASSLEEADTQYF.

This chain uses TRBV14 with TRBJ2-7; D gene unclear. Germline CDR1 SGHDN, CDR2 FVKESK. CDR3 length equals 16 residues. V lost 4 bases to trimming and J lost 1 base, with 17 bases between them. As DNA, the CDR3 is TGTGCCAGCAGCCCATCCCGACAAGGAATTTCCTACGAGCAGTACTTC. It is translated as CASSPSRQGISYEQYF.

In DNA, the CDR3 is TGTGCCAGCAGTGAAAGGACAGGGCTCGACGAGCAGTACTTC. Its translation is CASSERTGLDEQYF. The V and J genes are TRBV2 and TRBJ2-7; 8 nucleotides agree with TRBD1. Trimming removed 2 bases from V and 5 bases from J; junction bases left unmatched: 5. Germline CDR1 and CDR2: SNHLY and FYNNEI. This CDR3 has 14 amino acids.

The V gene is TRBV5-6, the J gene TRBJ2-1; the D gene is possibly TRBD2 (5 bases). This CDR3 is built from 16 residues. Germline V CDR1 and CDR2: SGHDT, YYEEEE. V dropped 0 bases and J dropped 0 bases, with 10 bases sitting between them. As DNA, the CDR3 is TGTGCCAGCAGCTTGGGGGCGGGCAGCTCCTACAATGAGCAGTTCTTC. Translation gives CASSLGAGSSYNEQFF.

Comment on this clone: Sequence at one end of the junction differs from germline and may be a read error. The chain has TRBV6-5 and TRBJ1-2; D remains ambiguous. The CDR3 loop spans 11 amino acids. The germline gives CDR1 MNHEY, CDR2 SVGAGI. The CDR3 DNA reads TGTGCCAGCCGAACTAACGATGGCTACACCTTC. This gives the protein CASRTNDGYTF.

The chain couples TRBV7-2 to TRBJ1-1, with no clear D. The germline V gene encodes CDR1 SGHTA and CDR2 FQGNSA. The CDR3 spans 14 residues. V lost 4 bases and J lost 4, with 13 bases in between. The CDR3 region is CASSSQVKSTEAFF. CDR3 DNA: TGTGCCAGCAGCTCCCAGGTTAAGAGCACTGAAGCTTTCTTT.

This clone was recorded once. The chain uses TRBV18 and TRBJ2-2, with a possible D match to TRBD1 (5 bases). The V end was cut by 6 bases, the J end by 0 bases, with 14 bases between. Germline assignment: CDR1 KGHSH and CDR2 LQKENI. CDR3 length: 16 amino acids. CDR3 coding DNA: TGTGCCAGCTCTACCACAGGAGCCTCGAACACCGGGGAGCTGTTTTTT. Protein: CASSTTGASNTGELFF.

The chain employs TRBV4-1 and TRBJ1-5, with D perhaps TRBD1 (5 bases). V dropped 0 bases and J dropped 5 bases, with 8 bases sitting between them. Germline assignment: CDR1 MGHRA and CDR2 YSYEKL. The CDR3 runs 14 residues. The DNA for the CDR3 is TGCGCCAGCAGCCAAGATGGGGCGGATCAGCCCCAGCATTTT. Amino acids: CASSQDGADQPQHF.